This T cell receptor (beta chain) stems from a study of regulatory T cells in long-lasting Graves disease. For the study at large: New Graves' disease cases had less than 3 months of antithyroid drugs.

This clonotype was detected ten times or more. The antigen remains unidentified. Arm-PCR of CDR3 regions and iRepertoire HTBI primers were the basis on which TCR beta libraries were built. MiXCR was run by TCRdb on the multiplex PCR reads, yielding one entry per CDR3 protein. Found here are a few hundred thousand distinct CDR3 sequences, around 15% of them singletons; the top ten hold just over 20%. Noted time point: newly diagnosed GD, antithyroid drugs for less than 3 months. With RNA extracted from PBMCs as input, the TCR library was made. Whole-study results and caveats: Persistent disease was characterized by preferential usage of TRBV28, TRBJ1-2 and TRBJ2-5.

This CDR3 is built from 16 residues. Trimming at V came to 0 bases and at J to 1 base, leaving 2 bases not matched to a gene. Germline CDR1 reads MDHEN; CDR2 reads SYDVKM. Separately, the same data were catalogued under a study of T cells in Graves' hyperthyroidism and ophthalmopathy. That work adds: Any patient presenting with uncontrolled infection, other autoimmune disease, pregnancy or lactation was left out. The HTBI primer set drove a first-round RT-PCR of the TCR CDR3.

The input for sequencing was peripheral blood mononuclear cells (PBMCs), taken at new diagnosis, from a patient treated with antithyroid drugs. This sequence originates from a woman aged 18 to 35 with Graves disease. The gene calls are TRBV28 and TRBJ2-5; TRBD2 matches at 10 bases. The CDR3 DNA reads TGTGCCAGCAGTTTATGGCGACTAGCGGGCCAAGAGACCCAGTACTTC. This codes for CASSLWRLAGQETQYF.